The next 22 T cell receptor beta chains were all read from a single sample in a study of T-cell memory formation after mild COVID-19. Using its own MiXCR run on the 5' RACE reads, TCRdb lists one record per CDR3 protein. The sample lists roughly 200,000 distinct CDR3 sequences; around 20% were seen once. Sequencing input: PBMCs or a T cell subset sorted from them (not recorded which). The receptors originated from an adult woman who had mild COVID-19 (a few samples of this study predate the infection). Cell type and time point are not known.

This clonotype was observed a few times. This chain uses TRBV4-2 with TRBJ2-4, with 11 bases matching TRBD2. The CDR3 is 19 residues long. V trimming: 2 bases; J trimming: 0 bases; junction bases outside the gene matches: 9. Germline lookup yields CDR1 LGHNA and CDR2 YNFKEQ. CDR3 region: CASSQLEGTSGLAKNIQYF. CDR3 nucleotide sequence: TGTGCCAGCAGCCAACTTGAAGGGACTAGCGGCCTAGCCAAAAACATTCAGTACTTC.

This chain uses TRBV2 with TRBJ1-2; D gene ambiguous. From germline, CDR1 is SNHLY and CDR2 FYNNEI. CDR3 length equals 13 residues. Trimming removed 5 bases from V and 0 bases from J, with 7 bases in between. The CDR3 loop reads CASSTASNYGYTF. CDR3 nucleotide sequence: TGTGCCAGCAGTACCGCCTCTAACTATGGCTACACCTTC.

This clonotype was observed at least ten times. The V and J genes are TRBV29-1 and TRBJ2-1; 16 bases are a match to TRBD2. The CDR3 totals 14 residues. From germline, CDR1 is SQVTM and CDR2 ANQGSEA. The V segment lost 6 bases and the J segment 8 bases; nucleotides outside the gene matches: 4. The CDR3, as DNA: TGCAGCGTAGGGACTAGCGGGAGGGTAGATGAGCAGTTCTTC. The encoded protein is CSVGTSGRVDEQFF.

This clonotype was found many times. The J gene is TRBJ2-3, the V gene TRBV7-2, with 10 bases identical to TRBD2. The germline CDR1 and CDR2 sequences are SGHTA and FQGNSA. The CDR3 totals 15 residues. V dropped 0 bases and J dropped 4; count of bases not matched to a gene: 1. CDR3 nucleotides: TGTGCCAGCAGCTTAGCTAGCGGGAGGTCAGATACGCAGTATTTT. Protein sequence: CASSLASGRSDTQYF.

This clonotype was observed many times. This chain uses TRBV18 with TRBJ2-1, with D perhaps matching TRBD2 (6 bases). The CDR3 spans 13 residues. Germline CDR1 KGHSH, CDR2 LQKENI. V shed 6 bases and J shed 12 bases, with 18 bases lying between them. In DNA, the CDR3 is TGTGCCAGCTCCCCTACGACAACTAGCTCGCAGTTCTTC. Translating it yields CASSPTTTSSQFF.

CDR3: CASSLVGVSPRNTEAFF. The CDR3 nucleotides are TGTGCCAGCAGCTTAGTAGGGGTTTCCCCTAGGAACACTGAAGCTTTCTTT. V and J are TRBV7-2 and TRBJ1-1; perhaps TRBD1 as D (5 bases). V was shortened by 1 base and J by 1 base, with 16 bases between the two germline ends. CDR1 and CDR2 (germline): SGHTA, FQGNSA. The CDR3 is made up of 17 amino acids.

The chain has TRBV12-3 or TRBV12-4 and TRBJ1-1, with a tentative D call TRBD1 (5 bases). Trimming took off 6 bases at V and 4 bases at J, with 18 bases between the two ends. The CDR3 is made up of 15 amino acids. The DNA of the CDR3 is TGTGCCAGCAGAAGGCTACTTTCAGGGTCCACTGAAGCTTTCTTT. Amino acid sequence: CASRRLLSGSTEAFF.

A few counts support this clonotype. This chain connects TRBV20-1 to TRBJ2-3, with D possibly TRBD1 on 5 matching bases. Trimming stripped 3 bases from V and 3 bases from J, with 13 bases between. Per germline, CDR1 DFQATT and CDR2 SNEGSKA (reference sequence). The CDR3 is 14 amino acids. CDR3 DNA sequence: TGCAGTGCTAGCCGGAAAGGGGCGACAGATACGCAGTATTTT. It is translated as CSASRKGATDTQYF.

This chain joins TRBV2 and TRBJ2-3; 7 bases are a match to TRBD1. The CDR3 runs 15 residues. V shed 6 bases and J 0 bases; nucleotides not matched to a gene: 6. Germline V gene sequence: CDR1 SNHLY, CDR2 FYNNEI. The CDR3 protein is CASRTRDSSTDTQYF. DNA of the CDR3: TGTGCCAGCAGGACACGGGACAGTAGCACAGATACGCAGTATTTT.

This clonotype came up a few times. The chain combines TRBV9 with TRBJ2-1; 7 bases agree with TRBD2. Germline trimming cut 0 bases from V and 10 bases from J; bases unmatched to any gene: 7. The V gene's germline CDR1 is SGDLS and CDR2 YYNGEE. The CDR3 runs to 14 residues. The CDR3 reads CASSVDGLVWEQFF. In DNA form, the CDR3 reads TGTGCCAGCAGCGTAGATGGACTAGTCTGGGAGCAGTTCTTC. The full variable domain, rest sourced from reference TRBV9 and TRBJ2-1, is DSGVTQTPKHLITATGQRVTLRCSPRSGDLSVYWYQQSLDQGLQFLIQYYNGEERAKGNILERFSAQQFPDLHSELNLSSLELGDSALYFCASSVDGLVWEQFFGPGTRLTVL.

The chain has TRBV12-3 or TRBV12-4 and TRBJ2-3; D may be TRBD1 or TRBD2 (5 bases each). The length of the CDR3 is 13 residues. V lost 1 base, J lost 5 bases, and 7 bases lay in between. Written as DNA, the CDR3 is TGTGCCAGCAGTTTAGGGGGGAAAGATACGCAGTATTTT. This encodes CASSLGGKDTQYF.

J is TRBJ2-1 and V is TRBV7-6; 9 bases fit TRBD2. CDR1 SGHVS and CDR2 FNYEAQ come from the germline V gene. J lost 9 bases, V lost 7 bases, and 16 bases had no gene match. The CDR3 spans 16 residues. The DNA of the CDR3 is TGTGCCAGCAACCTGGAGGGGCGGGGGGGCCACGGTGAGCAGTTCTTC. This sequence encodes CASNLEGRGGHGEQFF.

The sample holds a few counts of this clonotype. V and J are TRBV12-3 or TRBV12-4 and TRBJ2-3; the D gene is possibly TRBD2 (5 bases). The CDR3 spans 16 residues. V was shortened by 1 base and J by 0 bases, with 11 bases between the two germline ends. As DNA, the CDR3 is TGTGCCAGCAGTTTAGGTCGCTCTAGCAGCACAGATACGCAGTATTTT. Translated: CASSLGRSSSTDTQYF.

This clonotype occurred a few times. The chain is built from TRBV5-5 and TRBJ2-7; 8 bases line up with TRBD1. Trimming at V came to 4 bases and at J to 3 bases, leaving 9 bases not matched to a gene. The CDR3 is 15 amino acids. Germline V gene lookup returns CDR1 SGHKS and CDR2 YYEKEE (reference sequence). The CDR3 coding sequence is TGTGCCAGCAGCGTGGGACAGGCCACCCTCTACGAGCAGTACTTC. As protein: CASSVGQATLYEQYF.

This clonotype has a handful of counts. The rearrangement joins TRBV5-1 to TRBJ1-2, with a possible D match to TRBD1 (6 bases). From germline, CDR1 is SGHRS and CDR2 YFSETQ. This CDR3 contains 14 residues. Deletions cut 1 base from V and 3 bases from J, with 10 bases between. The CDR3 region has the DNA TGCGCCAGCAGCTTGACAGGGTATGACTATGGCTACACCTTC. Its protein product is CASSLTGYDYGYTF.

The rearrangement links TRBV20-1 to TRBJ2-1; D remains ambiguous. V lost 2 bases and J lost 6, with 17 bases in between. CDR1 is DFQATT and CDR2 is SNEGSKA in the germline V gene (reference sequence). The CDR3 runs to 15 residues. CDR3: CSARPPRSSANEQFF. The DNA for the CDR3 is TGCAGTGCTAGACCCCCCCGCTCATCCGCCAATGAGCAGTTCTTC.

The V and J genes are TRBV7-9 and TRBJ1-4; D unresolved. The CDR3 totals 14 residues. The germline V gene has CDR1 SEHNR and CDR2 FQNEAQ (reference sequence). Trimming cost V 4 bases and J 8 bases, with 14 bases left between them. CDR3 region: CASSSHASREKLFF. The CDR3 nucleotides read TGTGCCAGCAGCTCGCACGCGAGCCGGGAAAAACTGTTTTTT.

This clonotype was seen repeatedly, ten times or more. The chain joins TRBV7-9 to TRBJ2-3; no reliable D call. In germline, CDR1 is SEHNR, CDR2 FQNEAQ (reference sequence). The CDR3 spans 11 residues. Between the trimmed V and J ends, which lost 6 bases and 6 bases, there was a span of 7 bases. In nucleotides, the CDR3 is TGTGCCAGCAGAAATGGGGATACGCAGTATTTT. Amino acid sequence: CASRNGDTQYF.

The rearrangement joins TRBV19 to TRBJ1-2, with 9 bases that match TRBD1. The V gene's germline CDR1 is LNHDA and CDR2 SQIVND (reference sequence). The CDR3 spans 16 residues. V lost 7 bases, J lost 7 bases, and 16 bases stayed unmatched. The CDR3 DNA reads TGTGCCAGTACCTTAGCCGGGACAGGGACGAGAACTGGCTACACCTTC. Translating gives CASTLAGTGTRTGYTF.

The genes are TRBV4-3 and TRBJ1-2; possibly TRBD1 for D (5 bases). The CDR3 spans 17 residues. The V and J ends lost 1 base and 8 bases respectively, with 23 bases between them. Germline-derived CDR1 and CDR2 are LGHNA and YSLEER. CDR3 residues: CASSQGPAGGGMGGYTF. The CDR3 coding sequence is TGCGCCAGCAGCCAAGGACCCGCTGGGGGGGGTATGGGCGGCTACACCTTC.

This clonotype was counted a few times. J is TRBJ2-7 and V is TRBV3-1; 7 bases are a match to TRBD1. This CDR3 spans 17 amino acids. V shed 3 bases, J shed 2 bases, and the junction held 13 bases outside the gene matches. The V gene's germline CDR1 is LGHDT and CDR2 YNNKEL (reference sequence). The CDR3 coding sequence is TGTGCCAGCAGCCAGGGTTCAGGGGGAGCGAACCCCTACGAGCAGTACTTC. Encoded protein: CASSQGSGGANPYEQYF.

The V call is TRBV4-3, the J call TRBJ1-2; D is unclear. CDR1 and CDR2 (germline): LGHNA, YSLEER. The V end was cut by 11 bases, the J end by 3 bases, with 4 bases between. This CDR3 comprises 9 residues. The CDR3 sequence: CALHYGYTF. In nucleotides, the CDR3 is TGCGCCCTGCACTATGGCTACACCTTC.